The rows below give T cell receptor beta chains drawn from one sample of a study of blood T cell repertoires in COVID-19. Profiled with immunoSEQ multiplex PCR; TCRdb holds only in-frame clones, not every one. The profile shows about 310,000 clones, roughly 84% of them singletons. Specimen: peripheral blood. The receptors here all came from a man aged 50 to 60 with active or convalescent COVID-19. CDR3s include the opening cysteine and the closing phenylalanine or tryptophan.

v_call cdr3_aa
TRBV28 CASSLGTGGVRDGYTF
TRBV7-3 CASSLVSGRTNTGELFF
TRBV7-9 CASSLVGDNSPLHF
TRBV9 CASSVGGTGVSEQFF
TRBV18 CASSEYETSEQYF
TRBV2 CASKQSSGANVLTF
TRBV4-2 CASSQEAGRKETQYF
TRBV20-1 CSASLIPRSSGGSYEQYF
TRBV10-3 CATRRREGLNEQFF
TRBV12-5 CASPLWDRGREKLFF
TRBV11-2 CASSPGQGVTDTQYF
TRBV4-2 CASSQGGGLNTEAFF
TRBV7-2 CASSYTGGDSGNTIYF
TRBV5-1 CASSLDPPAGGTDTQYF
TRBV5-1 CASSPLGVADSYEQYF
TRBV24-1 CATSSSRQKAEAFF
TRBV9 CASSVDASGGANTDTQYF
TRBV12-3/TRBV12-4 CASSPQRVPLHF
TRBV2 CASNGPAGGYTDTQYF
TRBV28 CASSPTPNTEAFF
TRBV7-2 CASSYRAGTATGELFF
TRBV14 CASSQVGGGRTSGNTIYF
TRBV6-5 CASSYAQYYGYTF
TRBV5-1 CASSLEGPPNYGYTF
TRBV6-6 CASTHRQGAHPDTQYF
TRBV15 CATSRNLLLGFNYEQFF
TRBV6-5 CASSYFGSNSPLHF
TRBV11-2 CASSLRRGLDIQYF
TRBV5-1 CASSSRDFNGEKLFF
TRBV28 CASSLNGYEQYF
TRBV6-5 CASSYDRDTYEQYF
TRBV18 CASSGGTDTEAFF
TRBV9 CASSVVGTASGNTIYF
TRBV24-1 CATSPRDLSYGYTF
TRBV7-2 CASSPGTSYEQYF
TRBV28 CASSLSGHRGYTF
TRBV7-3 CASSPAYISRGPYEQYF